The clone carrying this T cell receptor beta chain was counted only a few times. This entry belongs to a study of low-dose radiotherapy and immunotherapy resistance in tumors. Gene-specific TRAV and TRBV primers were used for first-strand cDNA, covering alpha and beta chains. It was with a constant-region primer and a V-primer adapter that TCRs were amplified over around 18 PCR cycles. One entry per CDR3 protein, called by TCRdb with MiXCR from the reads. The sample includes more than 10,000 distinct CDR3 sequences, about three fifths seen only once; the top ten take approximately 8%. Germline V lookup: CDR1 LGHDT, CDR2 YNNKEL (reference sequence). This CDR3 comprises 16 residues. V gave up 1 base and J gave up 1 base; unmatched junction bases: 3.

This chain links TRBV3-1 with TRBJ2-1; TRBD2 aligns across 8 bases. This TCR was sampled from a human donor with advanced metastatic prostate, ovarian, gallbladder or colorectal cancer (not recorded which). This table probably holds off-target reads from a library built for another chain. The CDR3: CASSQAASGSYNEQFF. The CDR3 DNA follows: TGTGCCAGCAGCCAAGCGGCTAGCGGGTCCTACAATGAGCAGTTCTTC.